This T cell receptor beta chain appears in the sequencing data of a study of response to subunit inactivated influenza vaccine. General study results and limits: Authors suggested seasonal influenza vaccinations each recruit few new T cells.

For this clonotype: Its matching antigen is unknown.

One entry per CDR3 protein, called by TCRdb with MiXCR from the RT-PCR reads. The sample consists of 500,000 to 550,000 distinct CDR3 sequences, roughly 25% of them appearing once. Germline V gene sequence: CDR1 DFQATT, CDR2 SNEGSKA (reference sequence). Trimming cost V 8 bases and J 6 bases, with 10 bases left between them. There are 11 residues in the CDR3. These data were likewise used in another study, on T cells expressing NK-cell markers. That study reports: 5'RACE template switching with UMIs produced the TCR beta cDNA. Seropositivity for HCMV was found in most of the eight sequenced donors, with one seronegative. Dominant NKG2C+ clonotypes in roughly 6 donors made up roughly 1.0-7.0% of CD8+ T cells. Once again these clonotypes came out on top in the CD3+CD56-NKG2C+ fraction of several donors.

The chain recombines TRBV20-1 with TRBJ2-2, with no clear D. The TCR sequence derives from a man aged 50 or older who received an inactivated influenza vaccine. This material consisted of CD4+ T cells sorted from PBMCs, taken 12 days after vaccination. Here the CDR3 DNA reads TGCAGTTCCTGGGAAGCCGGGGAGCTGTTTTTT. This sequence encodes CSSWEAGELFF.